A single sample gave rise to the 21 T cell receptor beta chains below, sequenced in a study of T cell changes during pregnancy in multiple sclerosis. Profiled with immunoSEQ multiplex PCR; TCRdb holds only in-frame clones, not every one. The sample has 90,000 to 120,000 clones; around 90% are singletons. The sequences come from peripheral blood, collected in the third trimester of pregnancy. These receptors were collected from a female donor in good health, enrolled as a control in a pregnancy study.

The genes are TRBV2 and TRBJ2-1, with 16 bases that match TRBD2. This CDR3 is built from 16 residues. V dropped 3 bases and J dropped 9; count of bases not matched to a gene: 5. Germline V gene data show CDR1 as SNHLY and CDR2 as FYNNEI. CDR3 sequence (DNA): TGTGCCAGCAGTGAGACGGGACTAGCGGGGGGGCGTGAGCAGTTCTTC. This encodes CASSETGLAGGREQFF.

The sample holds one count of this clone. CDR3 sequence: CAEGQGSGANVLTF. In DNA, the CDR3 is TGTGCTGAAGGACAGGGGTCTGGGGCCAACGTCCTGACTTTC. This chain connects TRBV30 to TRBJ2-6; 9 positions match TRBD1. Germline-derived CDR1 and CDR2 are GTSNPN and SVGIG (reference sequence). This CDR3 has 14 residues.

This chain links TRBV9 with TRBJ1-2; perhaps TRBD1 as D (5 bases). Germline V gene lookup returns CDR1 SGDLS and CDR2 YYNGEE. This CDR3 region has 14 residues. Deletions cut 4 bases from V and 0 bases from J, with 10 bases between. The CDR3: CASSSRTPNYGYTF. In nucleotides, the CDR3 is TGTGCCAGCAGCTCAAGGACACCTAACTATGGCTACACCTTC.

The chain carries TRBV9 and TRBJ2-5; D might be TRBD2 (6 bases). Deletions cut 4 bases from V and 4 bases from J, with 17 bases between. Germline values: CDR1 SGDLS, CDR2 YYNGEE. The CDR3 extends over 15 amino acids. The CDR3 DNA follows: TGTGCCAGCAGCCCAGAAGATCTAGCGCGAGAGACCCAGTACTTC. Its translation: CASSPEDLARETQYF.

The V and J genes are TRBV15 and TRBJ2-1; 8 nucleotides match TRBD2. Germline V lookup: CDR1 LNHNV, CDR2 YYDKDF (reference sequence). V gave up 1 base and J gave up 3 bases; unmatched junction bases: 5. The CDR3 runs 16 residues. CDR3 in amino acids: CATSRGAGGLYNEQFF. CDR3 in DNA: TGTGCCACCAGCAGAGGGGCGGGGGGCCTCTACAATGAGCAGTTCTTC.

The gene calls are TRBV10-3 and TRBJ2-1; D might be TRBD2 (6 bases). The CDR3 sequence is 15 residues long. Germline assignment: CDR1 ENHRY and CDR2 SYGVKD. Trimming took 3 bases from V and 2 from J, leaving 11 bases between them. The DNA for the CDR3 is TGTGCCATCAGTGATGGGACTGAAGCCTACAATGAGCAGTTCTTC. It encodes CAISDGTEAYNEQFF.

The chain uses TRBV4-3 and TRBJ1-3; weak D call: TRBD1 (6 bases). The CDR3 is 15 residues long. V was cut by 2 bases and J by 0 bases, with 8 bases left in between. Germline V gene sequence: CDR1 LGHNA, CDR2 YSLEER. The CDR3 bases are TGCGCCAGCAGCCAACAAGGGGGCTCTGGAAACACCATATATTTT. This encodes CASSQQGGSGNTIYF.

J is TRBJ1-3 and V is TRBV13, with 7 nucleotides matching TRBD1. The CDR3 runs 17 residues. The germline V gene encodes CDR1 PRHDT and CDR2 FYEKMQ (reference sequence). Trimming cost V 0 bases and J 0 bases; bases outside gene matches: 5. CDR3 in DNA: TGTGCCAGCAGCTTAGGGGGACAGTTCTTCTCTGGAAACACCATATATTTT. It is translated as CASSLGGQFFSGNTIYF.

This chain connects TRBV5-4 to TRBJ2-1; D might be TRBD1 (5 bases). Trimming removed 5 bases from V and 9 bases from J, with 12 bases in between. This CDR3 is 12 amino acids long. Germline values: CDR1 SGHNT, CDR2 YYREEE (reference sequence). The CDR3 region is CASSTTGLEQFF. The CDR3 nucleotides read TGTGCCAGCAGTACAACAGGCCTTGAGCAGTTCTTC.

The V and J genes are TRBV30 and TRBJ1-5; D gene ambiguous. V lost 4 bases, J lost 4 bases, and 11 bases lay in between. Germline CDR1 and CDR2: GTSNPN and SVGIG (reference sequence). There are 13 residues in the CDR3. DNA for the CDR3: TGTGCCTGGAATGAGGGAGCGAATCAGCCCCAGCATTTT. Protein product: CAWNEGANQPQHF.

The chain employs TRBV14 and TRBJ2-1, with a tentative D call TRBD1 (6 bases). V was clipped by 3 bases and J by 1 base, with 13 bases between them. The CDR3 is 16 amino acids. CDR1 is SGHDN, CDR2 FVKESK, per germline. DNA of the CDR3: TGTGCCAGCAGCCAGCCTGGGGGCTTGTCCTACAATGAGCAGTTCTTC. It is translated as CASSQPGGLSYNEQFF. The whole variable domain, filled in from reference TRBV14 and TRBJ2-1, reads EAGVTQFPSHSVIEKGQTVTLRCDPISGHDNLYWYRRVMGKEIKFLLHFVKESKQDESGMPNNRFLAERTGGTYSTLKVQPAELEDSGVYFCASSQPGGLSYNEQFFGPGTRLTVL.

This sequence joins TRBV4-3 and TRBJ2-7, with 12 bases fitting TRBD1. J was trimmed by 6 bases and V by 3 bases; bases with no gene match: 6. This CDR3 comprises 15 residues. Looked up from germline, CDR1 is LGHNA and CDR2 is YSLEER. CDR3 residues: CASSQGQGAFFEQYF. CDR3 DNA sequence: TGCGCCAGCAGCCAGGGACAGGGGGCTTTCTTCGAGCAGTACTTC.

V gene TRBV5-1 combines with J gene TRBJ2-3; TRBD2 matches at 15 bases. From germline, CDR1 is SGHRS and CDR2 YFSETQ. This CDR3 region has 17 residues. The ends lost 3 bases at V and 3 bases at J; junction bases unmatched: 5. The CDR3 is CASSWAGTSGGTDTQYF. CDR3 DNA: TGCGCCAGCAGCTGGGCCGGGACTAGCGGGGGGACAGATACGCAGTATTTT. The whole variable domain, filled in from reference TRBV5-1 and TRBJ2-3, reads KAGVTQTPRYLIKTRGQQVTLSCSPISGHRSVSWYQQTPGQGLQFLFEYFSETQRNKGNFPGRFSGRQFSNSRSEMNVSTLELGDSALYLCASSWAGTSGGTDTQYFGPGTRLTVL.

The chain joins TRBV4-2 to TRBJ2-5; 16 nucleotides align to TRBD2. The germline V gene encodes CDR1 LGHNA and CDR2 YNFKEQ. V shed 2 bases, J shed 2 bases, and the junction held 8 bases outside the gene matches. CDR3 length equals 19 residues. In DNA form, the CDR3 reads TGTGCCAGCAGCCAATACCAGGGACTAGCGGGGGGGCAGCAAGAGACCCAGTACTTC. Protein: CASSQYQGLAGGQQETQYF.

This chain connects TRBV14 to TRBJ2-5; tentatively, D is TRBD2 (5 bases). Trimming cost V 4 bases and J 5 bases, with 14 bases left between them. Germline assignment: CDR1 SGHDN and CDR2 FVKESK. CDR3 length: 14 amino acids. DNA of the CDR3: TGTGCCAGCAGCCCCACGAGGGTAGCGGAGACCCAGTACTTC. Residues: CASSPTRVAETQYF.

V and J are TRBV18 and TRBJ1-1; the match to TRBD1 covers 10 bases. The germline CDR1 and CDR2 sequences are KGHSH and LQKENI. The V segment lost 3 bases and the J segment 2 bases; nucleotides outside the gene matches: 12. The CDR3 has 18 amino acids. The CDR3 DNA sequence: TGTGCCAGCTCACCCATGACAGGGGGCGCAAGGGGAAACACTGAAGCTTTCTTT. It encodes CASSPMTGGARGNTEAFF. The variable domain in full, completed from reference TRBV18 and TRBJ1-1, reads NAGVMQNPRHLVRRRGQEARLRCSPMKGHSHVYWYRQLPEEGLKFMVYLQKENIIDESGMPKERFSAEFPKEGPSILRIQQVVRGDSAAYFCASSPMTGGARGNTEAFFGQGTRLTVV.

V usage is TRBV7-2 and J usage is TRBJ1-6; 7 nucleotides align to TRBD1. V lost 6 bases, J lost 8 bases, and 16 bases stayed unmatched. This CDR3 comprises 17 residues. Germline CDR1 SGHTA, CDR2 FQGNSA. The chain's CDR3 is CASSDTVTGARDSPLHF. The DNA for the CDR3 is TGTGCCAGCAGTGACACAGTTACAGGGGCTCGAGATTCACCCCTCCACTTT.

The chain uses TRBV19 and TRBJ1-5; TRBD1 is a possible D gene (6 bases). From germline, CDR1 is LNHDA and CDR2 SQIVND (reference sequence). V was pared by 10 bases and J by 3 bases, with 25 bases between. The CDR3 contains 17 residues. CDR3 protein: CATLKPTGQNYNQPQHF. The CDR3 DNA reads as TGTGCCACCCTCAAACCTACTGGACAGAACTACAATCAGCCCCAGCATTTT.

This clone was seen only once. The rearrangement joins TRBV14 to TRBJ2-1; 10 nucleotides agree with TRBD1. Trimming took 6 bases from V and 6 from J; bases not matched to a gene: 5. The CDR3 extends over 14 amino acids. CDR1 SGHDN and CDR2 FVKESK come from the germline V gene. The CDR3 protein is CASRGQGFPNEQFF. Written as DNA, the CDR3 is TGTGCCAGCAGGGGACAGGGGTTTCCCAATGAGCAGTTCTTC. The whole variable domain, remainder taken from reference TRBV14 and TRBJ2-1, is EAGVTQFPSHSVIEKGQTVTLRCDPISGHDNLYWYRRVMGKEIKFLLHFVKESKQDESGMPNNRFLAERTGGTYSTLKVQPAELEDSGVYFCASRGQGFPNEQFFGPGTRLTVL.

V is TRBV10-3 and J is TRBJ2-3; a possible D gene is TRBD1 (5 bases). V lost 3 bases and J 3 bases, leaving 10 bases between the germline ends. The CDR3 covers 14 residues. Germline V gives CDR1 ENHRY, CDR2 SYGVKD. The CDR3 DNA sequence: TGTGCCATCAGTGACTTTCCAGGGACAGATACGCAGTATTTT. Protein: CAISDFPGTDTQYF.

This clone was seen a few times. J is TRBJ1-6 and V is TRBV10-1; 9 bases match TRBD1. The germline V gene has CDR1 WNHNN and CDR2 SYGVQD (reference sequence). The V and J ends lost 7 bases and 10 bases, in that order; junction bases with no gene match: 8. This CDR3 has 14 residues. CDR3 nucleotides: TGCGCCAGCACCGGGACAGGGTTAAGGTCACCCCTCCACTTT. As protein: CASTGTGLRSPLHF.